This is a list of T cell receptor beta chains from one sample in a study of cytomegalovirus exposure and HLA in healthy donors. This table comes from immunoSEQ multiplex PCR, and its TCRdb copy is limited to in-frame clones, with some not included. The sample shows about 88,000 clones, about 67% of them seen only once. The sequenced sample consisted of PBMCs. These receptors were obtained from a woman aged 18-29 years in good health and CMV-seropositive. Each CDR3 is given with its conserved first and last residue. The D gene is left open where the match is weak. Part of the rows lack a size; the others show once, few, many or a class for expanded clones.

D: -
V: TRBV4-2
J: TRBJ2-2
size: -
CDR3: CASSHAGVTGELFF
DNA: TGTGCCAGCAGCCATGCAGGGGTCACCGGGGAGCTGTTTTTT

D: TRBD2
V: TRBV4-2
J: TRBJ2-1
size: few
CDR3: CASSQETSGSSYNEQFF
DNA: TGTGCCAGCAGCCAAGAGACTAGCGGTAGCTCCTACAATGAGCAGTTCTTC

D: TRBD1
V: TRBV18
J: TRBJ2-1
size: -
CDR3: CASSPGTAYNEQFF
DNA: TGTGCCAGCTCACCAGGGACAGCCTACAATGAGCAGTTCTTC

D: -
V: TRBV5-1
J: TRBJ1-3
size: -
CDR3: CASSPQTGSSGNTIYF
DNA: TGCGCCAGCAGCCCTCAGACGGGGTCCTCTGGAAACACCATATATTTT

D: -
V: TRBV2
J: TRBJ1-5
size: -
CDR3: CASGGRQNQPQHF
DNA: TGTGCCAGCGGAGGGCGTCAAAATCAGCCCCAGCATTTT

D: -
V: TRBV7-8
J: TRBJ1-6
size: -
CDR3: CASSPGVGDSPLHF
DNA: TGTGCCAGCAGCCCGGGTGTTGGCGACTCACCCCTCCACTTT

D: -
V: TRBV6-1
J: TRBJ2-2
size: -
CDR3: CASSGVRGGELFF
DNA: TGTGCCAGCAGTGGCGTTCGAGGCGGGGAGCTGTTTTTT

D: TRBD1
V: TRBV7-9
J: TRBJ1-2
size: -
CDR3: CASSLRDSSYGYTF
DNA: TGTGCCAGCAGCTTAAGGGACAGTTCCTATGGCTACACCTTC

D: -
V: TRBV6-5
J: TRBJ2-7
size: -
CDR3: CASSYSRTVEQYF
DNA: TGTGCCAGCAGTTACTCTCGCACAGTTGAGCAGTACTTC

D: TRBD1
V: TRBV2
J: TRBJ2-7
size: -
CDR3: CASSDSGTVRGQYF
DNA: TGTGCCAGCAGTGACTCCGGGACAGTACGCGGGCAGTACTTC

D: -
V: TRBV6-1
J: TRBJ1-5
size: -
CDR3: CASSEAYIAQPQHF
DNA: TGTGCCAGCAGTGAAGCATACATTGCTCAGCCCCAGCATTTT